This T cell receptor beta chain is from a study of blood T cell repertoires in COVID-19. Across the study: Donors in the United States, Italy and Spain gave samples during acute or convalescent COVID-19. T cells, B-cell-depleted T cells, or PBMCs supplied cDNA or gDNA.

Per the original data handling: Reference gene primer amplification yielded estimated nucleated cell counts. Here immunoSEQ multiplex PCR was the method, and the copy in TCRdb shows in-frame clones only, minus some. D and trimming come from the DNA, and the V and J calls and clone size come from that table. This table has some 65,000 clones, roughly 87% appearing once. Trimming cost V 1 base and J 0 bases, with 8 bases left between them. CDR1 is SGHTA and CDR2 is FQGNSA in the germline V gene. CDR3 size: 15 residues. The V and J genes are TRBV7-2 and TRBJ2-3, with a possible D match to TRBD1 (6 bases). The sequence derives from a man aged 80 or over with acute or convalescent COVID-19. Input material: peripheral blood. The DNA for the CDR3 is TGTGCCAGCAGCTTAGGAGACAGGAGCACAGATACGCAGTATTTT. Translation: CASSLGDRSTDTQYF. The variable domain in full, with the rest retrieved from reference TRBV7-2 and TRBJ2-3, is GAGVSQSPSNKVTEKGKDVELRCDPISGHTALYWYRQSLGQGLEFLIYFQGNSAPDKSGLPSDRFSAERTGGSVSTLTIQRTQQEDSAVYLCASSLGDRSTDTQYFGPGTRLTVL.